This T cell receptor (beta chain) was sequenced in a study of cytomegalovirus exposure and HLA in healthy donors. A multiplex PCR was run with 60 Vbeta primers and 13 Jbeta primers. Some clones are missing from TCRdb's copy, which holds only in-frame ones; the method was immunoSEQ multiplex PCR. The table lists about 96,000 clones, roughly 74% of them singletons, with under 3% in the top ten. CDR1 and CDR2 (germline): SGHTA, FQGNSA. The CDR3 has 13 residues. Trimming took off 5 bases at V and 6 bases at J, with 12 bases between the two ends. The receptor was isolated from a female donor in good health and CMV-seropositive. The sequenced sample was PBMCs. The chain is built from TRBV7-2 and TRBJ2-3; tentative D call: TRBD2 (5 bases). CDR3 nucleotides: TGTGCCAGCAGCGTAGGCAGGAGGGATACGCAGTATTTT. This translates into CASSVGRRDTQYF.